This T cell receptor (beta chain) was captured in a study of T cell changes during pregnancy in multiple sclerosis. Here immunoSEQ multiplex PCR was the method, and the copy in TCRdb shows in-frame clones only, minus some. The sample yields around 95,000 clones, about 92% seen once. Specimen: peripheral blood, collected after pregnancy. The receptor was derived from a female donor with multiple sclerosis, enrolled in a pregnancy study.

The CDR3, as DNA: TGTGCCAGCAGTCGGGCCCCTGGGGGGGCTGTTGGCTACACCTTC. Translated, it gives CASSRAPGGAVGYTF. V gene TRBV27 combines with J gene TRBJ1-2; the D gene is possibly TRBD1 (6 bases). The ends were cut back, 5 bases at V and 7 bases at J, with 20 bases in the middle. Germline CDR1 and CDR2: MNHEY and SMNVEV (reference sequence). This CDR3 is built from 15 residues.